This TCR beta chain stems from a study of blood T cell repertoires in COVID-19. Study overall: Material from acute and convalescent COVID-19 was sourced from the United States, Italy and Spain. PBMCs, B-cell-depleted T cells, or T cells provided the cDNA or gDNA that made up the material.

The junction had 11 bases not matched to a gene; V was cut back by 6 bases and J by 3 bases. The length of the CDR3 is 17 residues. From germline, CDR1 is SGHRS and CDR2 YFSETQ. Authors' methods: Estimation of nucleated cell counts was performed using reference gene primer amplification. TCRdb's copy holds only in-frame clones and misses some; the assay was immunoSEQ multiplex PCR. From that table come the V and J calls and clone size; the DNA was used to work out D and trimming. The profile shows 30,000 to 45,000 clones, about 88% of them singletons. V usage is TRBV5-1 and J usage is TRBJ2-6; 8 positions match TRBD2. The material sequenced was peripheral blood. The TCR comes from a man aged 65-85 years with active COVID-19. CDR3 in amino acids: CASTSGRVSGGANVLTF. CDR3 coding DNA: TGCGCCAGCACTTCCGGGAGGGTATCAGGTGGGGCCAACGTCCTGACTTTC.